This entry is about one TCR beta chain. TCRdb keeps only in-frame clones here, not all; method: immunoSEQ multiplex PCR. Here the sample spans roughly 39,000 clones, about 87% being singletons. The sample belongs to a study of blood T cell repertoires in COVID-19. About the study: T cells, B-cell-depleted T cells, or PBMCs provided the cDNA or gDNA that served as material.

Specimen: peripheral blood. The receptor's source is a man between 45 and 60 years old with active or convalescent COVID-19.

The CDR3 is CASSTRLADIYNEQFF. The CDR3 nucleotides are TGTGCCAGTAGTACGAGACTAGCGGATATTTACAATGAGCAGTTCTTC. The V call is TRBV19, the J call TRBJ2-1; TRBD2 matches at 9 bases. The V gene end was trimmed by 4 bases and the J gene end by 4 bases; junction bases not matched to a gene: 8. Germline V gene sequence: CDR1 LNHDA, CDR2 SQIVND (reference sequence). The CDR3 extends over 16 amino acids.